Given below is one T cell receptor beta chain in context. This sample was taken from a study of control samples from healthy donors and cancer patients. This CDR3 comprises 16 residues. Germline CDR1 is MDHEN and CDR2 is SYDVKM. V gave up 3 bases and J gave up 9 bases; unmatched junction bases: 14. This table comes from immunoSEQ multiplex PCR, and its TCRdb copy is limited to in-frame clones, with some not included. The sample includes 100,000 to 150,000 clones, about 88% of them seen just once. The sequencing sample was made of blood. This receptor was obtained from a man aged 18-30 years in good health. The chain has TRBV28 and TRBJ2-1; 7 bases are shared with TRBD2. CDR3 bases: TGTGCCAGCAGTTTCTTCACTAGCGAAAGGGCCGGTGAGCAGTTCTTC. This encodes CASSFFTSERAGEQFF.